The 21 T cell receptor beta chains given below trace back to one sample, sequenced in a study of T cells in Graves' hyperthyroidism and ophthalmopathy. Template material for amplifying TCR beta CDR3 regions consisted of RNA transcripts. The TCR CDR3 was amplified in a first-round RT-PCR using the HTBI primer set. MiXCR, applied by TCRdb to the multiplex PCR reads, yields one record per CDR3 protein. Here the sample spans hundreds of thousands of distinct CDR3 sequences, around 21% being singletons. Sequencing was carried out using blood. These receptors all stem from a man aged 25 to 40 with Graves' ophthalmopathy.

V is TRBV20-1 and J is TRBJ2-2; 9 bases are a match to TRBD1. The V gene's germline CDR1 is DFQATT and CDR2 SNEGSKA (reference sequence). With V trimmed by 2 bases and J by 3 bases, 4 bases remained unmatched. This CDR3 spans 15 amino acids. The CDR3 DNA reads as TGCAGTGCTAGACGAAGGGACAGGGACACCGGGGAGCTGTTTTTT. This codes for CSARRRDRDTGELFF.

This clonotype was seen a handful of times. V is TRBV7-2 and J is TRBJ2-1; 7 positions match TRBD1. Germline CDR1 and CDR2: SGHTA and FQGNSA. The CDR3 contains 12 residues. V trimming: 5 bases; J trimming: 9 bases; junction bases outside the gene matches: 4. The CDR3 here is CASSDRESEQFF. The CDR3, as DNA: TGTGCCAGCAGCGACAGGGAGAGTGAGCAGTTCTTC.

This clonotype was observed a few times. This rearrangement joins TRBV6-1 to TRBJ2-1; 8 nucleotides line up with TRBD2. J lost 2 bases, V lost 6 bases, and 12 bases had no gene match. The germline gives CDR1 MNHNS, CDR2 SASEGT. The length of the CDR3 is 17 residues. CDR3 bases: TGTGCCAGCAGGCAAAACCGAGCGGGAGTAACCTACAATGAGCAGTTCTTC. Amino acids: CASRQNRAGVTYNEQFF.

The V call is TRBV13, the J call TRBJ2-1; 9 bases line up with TRBD1. Germline V gives CDR1 PRHDT, CDR2 FYEKMQ (reference sequence). There are 17 residues in the CDR3. With V trimmed by 4 bases and J by 3 bases, 10 bases remained unmatched. In DNA form, the CDR3 reads TGTGCCAGCAGCTCCGATTCGACAGGGGGACTCTACAATGAGCAGTTCTTC. This gives the protein CASSSDSTGGLYNEQFF.

J is TRBJ1-1 and V is TRBV10-3; D gene uncertain. V gave up 4 bases and J gave up 1 base, with 10 bases separating them. CDR1 is ENHRY and CDR2 is SYGVKD in the germline V gene. The CDR3 sequence is 14 residues long. CDR3 residues: CAISVNGKNTEAFF. In DNA form, the CDR3 reads TGTGCCATCAGTGTGAACGGAAAGAACACTGAAGCTTTCTTT.

This chain joins TRBV9 and TRBJ1-2, with 8 bases matching TRBD1. This CDR3 is built from 14 residues. From germline, CDR1 is SGDLS and CDR2 YYNGEE. The V and J ends lost 3 bases and 4 bases, in that order; junction bases with no gene match: 5. CDR3 coding DNA: TGTGCCAGCAGCGGACAGGGGCGGGCCTATGGCTACACCTTC. Its protein product is CASSGQGRAYGYTF.

The genes are TRBV28 and TRBJ1-1, with D perhaps TRBD1 (5 bases). The CDR3 sequence is 11 residues long. CDR1 is MDHEN and CDR2 is SYDVKM in the germline V gene. Trimming shortened V by 4 bases and J by 11 bases, and 11 bases separated the two germline ends. The CDR3 protein is CASSWGLEAFF. CDR3 bases: TGTGCCAGCAGTTGGGGGTTAGAGGCTTTCTTT.

This rearrangement joins TRBV19 to TRBJ2-7; weak D call: TRBD2 (6 bases). The CDR3 loop spans 14 amino acids. Trimming removed 6 bases from V and 6 bases from J, with 18 bases in between. CDR1 and CDR2 (germline): LNHDA, SQIVND (reference sequence). The CDR3, as DNA: TGTGCCAGTAGAAACATTGGAGGGCGGGGCGAGCAGTACTTC. Its translation is CASRNIGGRGEQYF.

This clonotype was seen a few times. The V and J genes are TRBV5-1 and TRBJ2-1; 8 nucleotides match TRBD2. V was clipped by 2 bases and J by 6 bases; unmatched bases: 10. Germline loops: CDR1 SGHRS, CDR2 YFSETQ. The CDR3 sequence is 16 residues long. The CDR3 sequence: CASSLNSAGGPNEQFF. For the CDR3, the DNA is TGCGCCAGCAGCTTAAATTCGGCGGGAGGTCCCAATGAGCAGTTCTTC.

This sequence joins TRBV19 and TRBJ1-2; D is unresolved. The CDR3 has 13 amino acids. Trimming took 5 bases from V and 3 from J, leaving 10 bases between them. Germline CDR1 LNHDA, CDR2 SQIVND (reference sequence). This CDR3 reads CASSSNHHYGYTF. Here the CDR3 DNA reads TGTGCCAGTAGTTCGAACCACCACTATGGCTACACCTTC. Full variable domain (outside the CDR3, taken from reference TRBV19 and TRBJ1-2): DGGITQSPKYLFRKEGQNVTLSCEQNLNHDAMYWYRQDPGQGLRLIYYSQIVNDFQKGDIAEGYSVSREKKESFPLTVTSAQKNPTAFYLCASSSNHHYGYTFGSGTRLTVV.

This clonotype was seen a handful of times. The chain employs TRBV12-5 and TRBJ1-1; no reliable D call. Per germline, CDR1 LGHNT and CDR2 FRNRAP. With 7 bases removed from V and 1 base from J, the gap between germline ends came to 7 bases. CDR3 length: 12 amino acids. The CDR3 here is CASANGNTEAFF. DNA of the CDR3: TGTGCTAGTGCGAACGGGAACACTGAAGCTTTCTTT.

This clonotype was picked up a small number of times. The chain combines TRBV6-5 with TRBJ2-5, with D maybe TRBD1 (5 bases). This CDR3 comprises 15 residues. Germline V gene data show CDR1 as MNHEY and CDR2 as SVGAGI. The germline V and J ends were trimmed by 0 bases and 3 bases, with 11 bases remaining between them. The CDR3 DNA sequence: TGTGCCAGCAGTTACTCTCAGGGAAGGGAAGAGACCCAGTACTTC. It encodes CASSYSQGREETQYF.

In its sample, this clonotype was seen a few times. The CDR3 nucleotides read TGTGCCAGCATCACCTCGGACAGGGGGCTGGGGGAGCAGTACTTC. It translates to CASITSDRGLGEQYF. V gene TRBV6-2 or TRBV6-3 combines with J gene TRBJ2-7, with TRBD1 identical over 11 bases. Losses at the gene ends were 7 bases for V and 7 bases for J; bases not matched to a gene: 12. Looked up from germline, CDR1 is MNHEY and CDR2 is SVGEGT. The CDR3 covers 15 residues.

This clonotype has ten or more counts. The chain is built from TRBV2 and TRBJ1-6, with TRBD1 matching over 7 bases. V dropped 3 bases and J dropped 14; count of bases not matched to a gene: 13. Germline V gene data show CDR1 as SNHLY and CDR2 as FYNNEI. This CDR3 spans 15 amino acids. The CDR3 loop is CASSDQSGTVITLHF. The CDR3 bases are TGTGCCAGCAGTGATCAGTCGGGGACAGTTATCACCCTCCACTTT.

This clonotype was seen more than once but under ten times. The chain has TRBV7-3 and TRBJ2-2; D unresolved. Germline values: CDR1 SGHTA, CDR2 FQGTGA. The CDR3 has 16 amino acids. V lost 1 base and J 0 bases, leaving 9 bases between the germline ends. DNA for the CDR3: TGTGCCAGCAGCTTAATGGCGACGGCGAACACCGGGGAGCTGTTTTTT. Translating it yields CASSLMATANTGELFF.

For this clonotype: This may arise from a read error, as a much more abundant clone is one base away. The CDR3 bases are TGTACCAGCAGTAGCGGGAGGGTGACAGATACGCAGTATTTT. Encoded protein: CTSSSGRVTDTQYF. This chain connects TRBV2 to TRBJ2-3; 11 positions agree with TRBD2. In germline, CDR1 is SNHLY, CDR2 FYNNEI. The CDR3 is made up of 14 amino acids. Full variable domain (missing parts from reference TRBV2 and TRBJ2-3): EPEVTQTPSHQVTQMGQEVILRCVPISNHLYFYWYRQILGQKVEFLVSFYNNEISEKSEIFDDQFSVERPDGSNFTLKIRSTKLEDSAMYFCTSSSGRVTDTQYFGPGTRLTVL.

The J gene is TRBJ2-3, the V gene TRBV7-2; maybe TRBD1 (5 bases). V was shortened by 5 bases and J by 0 bases, with 15 bases between the two germline ends. Germline lookup yields CDR1 SGHTA and CDR2 FQGNSA. This CDR3 is built from 16 residues. This CDR3 reads CASSAPVGVSTDTQYF. The CDR3, as DNA: TGTGCCAGCAGCGCCCCGGTAGGGGTCAGCACAGATACGCAGTATTTT.

The V call is TRBV4-1, the J call TRBJ2-5; D unclear. V was cut by 4 bases and J by 2 bases, with 20 bases left in between. Per the germline V gene, CDR1 is MGHRA and CDR2 is YSYEKL. The CDR3 spans 17 residues. CDR3 sequence: CASSRGSGTQTQETQYF. Here the CDR3 DNA reads TGCGCCAGCAGCCGAGGCTCAGGAACCCAAACACAAGAGACCCAGTACTTC.

This clonotype was recorded a few times. The J gene is TRBJ2-2, the V gene TRBV28, with TRBD1 matching 8 bases. Germline CDR1 MDHEN, CDR2 SYDVKM. This CDR3 contains 16 residues. With V trimmed by 2 bases and J by 1 base, 3 bases remained unmatched. The CDR3: CASSLGGTGNTGELFF. CDR3 DNA: TGTGCCAGCAGTTTAGGCGGGACAGGGAACACCGGGGAGCTGTTTTTT. The full variable domain, completed using reference TRBV28 and TRBJ2-2, is DVKVTQSSRYLVKRTGEKVFLECVQDMDHENMFWYRQDPGLGLRLIYFSYDVKMKEKGDIPEGYSVSREKKERFSLILESASTNQTSMYLCASSLGGTGNTGELFFGEGSRLTVL.

This clonotype has ten or more counts. The V gene is TRBV20-1, the J gene TRBJ2-7; TRBD2 matches at 13 bases. Germline lookup yields CDR1 DFQATT and CDR2 SNEGSKA (reference sequence). CDR3 size: 14 residues. V shed 5 bases, J shed 7 bases, and the junction held 8 bases outside the gene matches. The CDR3: CSASGLAGVWEQYF. CDR3 bases: TGCAGTGCTTCCGGACTAGCGGGAGTATGGGAGCAGTACTTC.

This clonotype came up a few times. The chain recombines TRBV27 with TRBJ1-5; a weak D match, TRBD1 (6 bases). Germline CDR1 MNHEY, CDR2 SMNVEV (reference sequence). Trimming removed 9 bases at V and 2 bases at J, with 14 bases between. This CDR3 contains 14 residues. CDR3 sequence: CASRGILGNQPQHF. CDR3 nucleotides: TGTGCCAGTAGGGGGATATTGGGCAATCAGCCCCAGCATTTT.